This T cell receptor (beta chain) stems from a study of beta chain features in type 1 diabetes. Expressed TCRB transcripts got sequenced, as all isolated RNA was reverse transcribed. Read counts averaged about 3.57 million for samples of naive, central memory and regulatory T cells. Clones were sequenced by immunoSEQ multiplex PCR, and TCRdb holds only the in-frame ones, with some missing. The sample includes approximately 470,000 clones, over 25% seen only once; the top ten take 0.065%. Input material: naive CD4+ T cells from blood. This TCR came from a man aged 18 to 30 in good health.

CDR3 region: CASSWSSVNNEQFF. The CDR3 bases are TGTGCCAGCAGCTGGTCTAGCGTGAACAATGAGCAGTTCTTC. The chain carries TRBV7-2 and TRBJ2-1; tentatively, D is TRBD2 (6 bases). The CDR3 covers 14 residues. V was trimmed by 4 bases and J by 5 bases, leaving 12 bases between them. CDR1 is SGHTA, CDR2 FQGNSA, per germline.